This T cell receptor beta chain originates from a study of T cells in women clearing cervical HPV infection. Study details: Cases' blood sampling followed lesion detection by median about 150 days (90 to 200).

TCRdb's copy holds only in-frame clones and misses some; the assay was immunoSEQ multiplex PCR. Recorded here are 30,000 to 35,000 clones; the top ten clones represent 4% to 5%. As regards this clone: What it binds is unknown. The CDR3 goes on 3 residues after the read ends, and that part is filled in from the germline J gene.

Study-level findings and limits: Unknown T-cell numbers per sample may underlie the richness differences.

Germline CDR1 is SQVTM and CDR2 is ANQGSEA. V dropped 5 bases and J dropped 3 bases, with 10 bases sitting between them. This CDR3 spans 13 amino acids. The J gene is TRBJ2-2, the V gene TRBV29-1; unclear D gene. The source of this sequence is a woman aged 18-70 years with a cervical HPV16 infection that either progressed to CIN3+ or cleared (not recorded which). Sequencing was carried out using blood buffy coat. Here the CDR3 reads CSVYSLDTGELFF. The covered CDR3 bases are TGCAGCGTTTATAGTCTAGACACCGGGGAG.